The 31 T cell receptor beta chains presented below share a single source sample, sequenced in a study of Ad26.COV2.S vaccination and SARS-CoV-2 variants. Documented treatment: some 20 received Ad26.COV2.S at low or high dose, single or two shots; 5 received placebo; per-sample allocation not given. After the first vaccine or placebo injection, samples were drawn on day 63. The method was immunoSEQ multiplex PCR; TCRdb's version includes in-frame clones alone and lacks a portion of them. The table lists about half a million clones, around 89% of them singletons. The material was peripheral blood, obtained in a trial of Ad26.COV2.S vaccine versus placebo. Receptors were obtained from a person aged 18-65 years who received the Ad26.COV2.S COVID-19 vaccine or a placebo.

This clone came up once. The genes are TRBV7-2 and TRBJ2-5; TRBD2 matches at 15 bases. The V and J ends lost 3 bases and 1 base, in that order; junction bases with no gene match: 6. The CDR3 consists of 18 residues. CDR1 is SGHTA and CDR2 is FQGNSA in the germline V gene. This CDR3 reads CASSFGLAGGPLQETQYF. The DNA for the CDR3 is TGTGCCAGCAGCTTCGGACTAGCGGGGGGGCCCCTCCAAGAGACCCAGTACTTC.

V gene TRBV27 combines with J gene TRBJ2-5; 7 bases map to TRBD1. This CDR3 region has 14 residues. Germline assignment: CDR1 MNHEY and CDR2 SMNVEV (reference sequence). V shed 7 bases and J 4 bases; nucleotides not matched to a gene: 9. The CDR3 region is CASKTDRNRETQYF. The CDR3, as DNA: TGTGCCAGCAAGACGGACAGGAATCGAGAGACCCAGTACTTC.

The chain combines TRBV5-1 with TRBJ1-4; D remains ambiguous. The ends were cut back, 2 bases at V and 3 bases at J, with 5 bases in the middle. Germline V gene lookup returns CDR1 SGHRS and CDR2 YFSETQ. This CDR3 has 13 amino acids. The CDR3 is CASSFQPNEKLFF. As DNA, the CDR3 is TGCGCCAGCAGCTTCCAGCCTAATGAAAAACTGTTTTTT.

J is TRBJ2-3 and V is TRBV19; the match to TRBD1 covers 7 bases. The germline CDR1 and CDR2 sequences are LNHDA and SQIVND (reference sequence). This CDR3 is built from 15 residues. V shed 6 bases, J shed 1 base, and the junction held 7 bases outside the gene matches. The CDR3 here is CASRRGQIGTDTQYF. CDR3 coding DNA: TGTGCCAGTAGAAGGGGACAGATCGGCACAGATACGCAGTATTTT.

The rearrangement uses TRBV27 and TRBJ2-2, with D tentatively TRBD2 (7 bases). This CDR3 has 17 amino acids. The germline V gene encodes CDR1 MNHEY and CDR2 SMNVEV (reference sequence). Trimming removed 5 bases at V and 4 bases at J, with 20 bases between. This CDR3 reads CASSAQGRGTFTGELFF. The CDR3 coding sequence is TGTGCCAGCAGTGCCCAGGGGCGGGGGACCTTCACCGGGGAGCTGTTTTTT.

J is TRBJ2-1 and V is TRBV11-2; 10 bases fit TRBD2. Germline V gene lookup returns CDR1 SGHAT and CDR2 FQNNGV. The V gene end was trimmed by 4 bases and the J gene end by 5 bases; junction bases not matched to a gene: 11. The CDR3 extends over 17 amino acids. This chain's CDR3 is CASSSLPLAGDNNEQFF. For the CDR3, the DNA is TGTGCCAGCAGCTCTCTCCCCCTAGCGGGAGATAACAATGAGCAGTTCTTC.

V and J are TRBV30 and TRBJ1-2, with D tentatively TRBD1 (6 bases). The CDR3 contains 11 residues. Germline V gene lookup returns CDR1 GTSNPN and CDR2 SVGIG (reference sequence). V shed 2 bases and J shed 5 bases, with 6 bases lying between them. CDR3 DNA sequence: TGTGCCTGGAGTACAGGGTATGGCTACACCTTC. Protein product: CAWSTGYGYTF.

As regards this clone: This same CDR3 is encoded by further DNA sequences in the sample. The chain links TRBV7-9 to TRBJ1-2, with D uncertain. In germline, CDR1 is SEHNR, CDR2 FQNEAQ (reference sequence). Between the trimmed V and J ends, which lost 2 bases and 4 bases, there was a span of 2 bases. CDR3 size: 11 residues. The CDR3 DNA reads as TGTGCCAGCAGCTTACTCTATGGCTACACCTTC. Its translation is CASSLLYGYTF.

CDR3 amino acids: CASSSGQLIGNTIYF. The CDR3, as DNA: TGTGCCAGCAGCTCAGGACAGTTGATTGGAAACACCATATATTTT. The V and J genes are TRBV7-2 and TRBJ1-3, with TRBD1 as a possible D gene (6 bases). The germline gives CDR1 SGHTA, CDR2 FQGNSA. The CDR3 totals 15 residues. Trimming removed 4 bases at V and 3 bases at J, with 13 bases between.

The chain employs TRBV7-2 and TRBJ2-7; D is uncertain. CDR3 length: 15 amino acids. Germline CDR1 is SGHTA and CDR2 is FQGNSA. Trimming pared 1 base from V and 2 bases from J, leaving 12 bases between. The CDR3 region is CASSLGAGKAYEQYF. The CDR3 coding sequence is TGTGCCAGCAGCTTAGGGGCAGGTAAAGCCTACGAGCAGTACTTC.

This clone was counted a single time. The chain uses TRBV6-5 and TRBJ2-1; 12 bases line up with TRBD2. Trimming took 7 bases from V and 7 from J; bases not matched to a gene: 8. The V gene's germline CDR1 is MNHEY and CDR2 SVGAGI. The CDR3 totals 15 residues. CDR3: CASTQLAGGSNEQFF. The CDR3 DNA sequence: TGTGCCAGCACCCAACTAGCGGGAGGTTCAAATGAGCAGTTCTTC.

Of note for this clone: This sample also contains other DNA sequences that code for the same CDR3. V gene TRBV9 combines with J gene TRBJ1-1; a possible D gene is TRBD1 (6 bases). The CDR3 runs 14 residues. V was cut by 5 bases and J by 2 bases, with 13 bases left in between. CDR1 SGDLS and CDR2 YYNGEE come from the germline V gene. The CDR3 loop reads CASSLGDTNTEAFF. CDR3 nucleotides: TGTGCCAGCAGTCTAGGGGACACAAACACTGAAGCTTTCTTT. Drawing the rest from reference TRBV9 and TRBJ1-1, the complete variable domain is DSGVTQTPKHLITATGQRVTLRCSPRSGDLSVYWYQQSLDQGLQFLIQYYNGEERAKGNILERFSAQQFPDLHSELNLSSLELGDSALYFCASSLGDTNTEAFFGQGTRLTVV.

Here the CDR3 reads CASSYRPGTGLHEQYF. For the CDR3, the DNA is TGTGCCAGCAGTTACCGTCCCGGGACAGGGTTGCACGAGCAGTACTTC. The genes are TRBV27 and TRBJ2-7, with 9 bases fitting TRBD1. The CDR3 runs 16 residues. V trimming: 4 bases; J trimming: 5 bases; junction bases outside the gene matches: 12. CDR1 is MNHEY, CDR2 SMNVEV, per germline (reference sequence).

V and J are TRBV15 and TRBJ2-7; D call uncertain. The germline CDR1 and CDR2 sequences are LNHNV and YYDKDF (reference sequence). The CDR3 covers 11 residues. With 11 bases removed from V and 3 bases from J, the gap between germline ends came to 11 bases. The CDR3 bases are TGTGCCTCAGGATTTGGCTACGAGCAGTACTTC. Its translation is CASGFGYEQYF.

In DNA, the CDR3 is TGCGCCAGCAGCTTGGGGCACGAAGAGACCCAGTACTTC. Translating gives CASSLGHEETQYF. The V and J genes are TRBV5-1 and TRBJ2-5; D not certain. Germline CDR1 is SGHRS and CDR2 is YFSETQ. The CDR3 contains 13 residues. V lost 0 bases to trimming and J lost 3 bases, with 6 bases between them.

The rearrangement uses TRBV27 and TRBJ1-1, with D perhaps matching TRBD1 (5 bases). The V gene lost 6 bases and the J gene lost 0 bases, with 14 bases spanning the gap. CDR1 is MNHEY, CDR2 SMNVEV, per germline (reference sequence). CDR3 length: 15 amino acids. The CDR3 here is CASRPGRAMNTEAFF. The CDR3 nucleotides read TGTGCCAGCAGACCGGGACGGGCAATGAACACTGAAGCTTTCTTT.

The chain couples TRBV18 to TRBJ1-1, with D perhaps TRBD1 (5 bases). Germline CDR1 and CDR2: KGHSH and LQKENI. V lost 6 bases to trimming and J lost 4 bases, with 12 bases between them. The CDR3 has 13 residues. The CDR3 sequence: CASSRDSGTEAFF. The CDR3 DNA sequence: TGTGCCAGCTCGCGCGACAGTGGCACTGAAGCTTTCTTT.

The chain is built from TRBV27 and TRBJ1-5; tentatively, D is TRBD1 (5 bases). Germline V gene lookup returns CDR1 MNHEY and CDR2 SMNVEV (reference sequence). Trimming pared 2 bases from V and 4 bases from J, leaving 9 bases between. This CDR3 is built from 14 residues. The CDR3 is CASSLRGPNQPQHF. The DNA for the CDR3 is TGTGCCAGCAGTTTACGGGGCCCGAATCAGCCCCAGCATTTT.

The chain couples TRBV6-5 to TRBJ1-1; weak D call: TRBD1 (6 bases). Germline V gene data show CDR1 as MNHEY and CDR2 as SVGAGI. This CDR3 contains 13 residues. V was shortened by 8 bases and J by 1 base, with 11 bases between the two germline ends. CDR3 amino acids: CASGTQENTEAFF. For the CDR3, the DNA is TGTGCCAGCGGGACACAAGAGAACACTGAAGCTTTCTTT.

The genes are TRBV28 and TRBJ1-5; 7 bases line up with TRBD1. Germline V gene sequence: CDR1 MDHEN, CDR2 SYDVKM. Unmatched junction bases numbered 7, after V lost 2 bases and J lost 9 bases. The CDR3 has 14 residues. The CDR3 sequence: CASSLPTGEGPQHF. CDR3 nucleotide sequence: TGTGCCAGCAGTTTACCTACAGGGGAGGGGCCCCAGCATTTT. Supplemented by reference TRBV28 and TRBJ1-5, the full variable domain reads DVKVTQSSRYLVKRTGEKVFLECVQDMDHENMFWYRQDPGLGLRLIYFSYDVKMKEKGDIPEGYSVSREKKERFSLILESASTNQTSMYLCASSLPTGEGPQHFGDGTRLSIL.

This sequence joins TRBV10-2 and TRBJ2-1; D not certain. V lost 7 bases, J lost 0 bases, and 13 bases lay in between. The CDR3 is made up of 15 amino acids. Germline V gene lookup returns CDR1 WSHSY and CDR2 SAAADI. The CDR3 is CASTELRGSYNEQFF. CDR3 bases: TGCGCCAGCACCGAGCTTAGAGGCTCCTACAATGAGCAGTTCTTC.

This clone was recorded only once. The genes are TRBV25-1 and TRBJ1-4, with D unclear. CDR1 is MGHDK and CDR2 is SYGVNS in the germline V gene. Trimming cost V 4 bases and J 11 bases, with 8 bases left between them. The CDR3 extends over 11 amino acids. The CDR3 region is CASSGQGKLFF. CDR3 bases: TGTGCCAGCAGTGGCCAAGGGAAACTGTTTTTT.

This clone was counted a few times. The rearrangement joins TRBV4-3 to TRBJ1-3; no clear D gene. This CDR3 region has 15 residues. Trimming stripped 1 base from V and 4 bases from J, with 11 bases between. Germline loops: CDR1 LGHNA, CDR2 YSLEER. The CDR3 sequence: CASSQGRGSGNTIYF. CDR3 in DNA: TGCGCCAGCAGCCAAGGTCGGGGTTCCGGAAACACCATATATTTT.

The V gene is TRBV7-2, the J gene TRBJ2-4, with TRBD2 matching 7 bases. The CDR3 runs 16 residues. Germline CDR1 and CDR2: SGHTA and FQGNSA. The V gene end was trimmed by 4 bases and the J gene end by 6 bases; junction bases not matched to a gene: 12. The CDR3 DNA is TGTGCCAGCAGCTCTCCGGGGGAGGGCGCAAGAAACATTCAGTACTTC. Translation: CASSSPGEGARNIQYF.

The V call is TRBV29-1, the J call TRBJ2-3; D perhaps matches TRBD2 (6 bases). CDR3 length: 16 amino acids. Germline loops: CDR1 SQVTM, CDR2 ANQGSEA. The V and J ends lost 1 base and 2 bases respectively, with 16 bases between them. This CDR3 reads CSVEGGETINTDTQYF. The CDR3 nucleotides are TGCAGCGTTGAAGGGGGGGAAACGATTAACACAGATACGCAGTATTTT.

The V and J genes are TRBV3-1 (or the pseudogene TRBV3-2) and TRBJ2-7; the D is unclear. There are 12 residues in the CDR3. V lost 4 bases to trimming and J lost 3 bases, with 7 bases between them. The germline V gene has CDR1 LGHDT and CDR2 YNNKEL (reference sequence). Written as DNA, the CDR3 is TGTGCCAGCAGCCTCTATAACTACGAGCAGTACTTC. Translating it yields CASSLYNYEQYF.

This clone has a handful of counts. The genes are TRBV10-1 and TRBJ1-3; the match to TRBD1 covers 8 bases. CDR1 WNHNN and CDR2 SYGVQD come from the germline V gene (reference sequence). The V and J ends lost 8 bases and 2 bases, in that order; junction bases with no gene match: 2. The CDR3 covers 13 residues. The CDR3 sequence: CASSTGAGNTIYF. The CDR3 DNA sequence: TGCGCCAGCTCGACAGGGGCTGGAAACACCATATATTTT.

The chain recombines TRBV6-5 with TRBJ1-2; TRBD1 might be the D (5 bases). The V and J ends lost 4 bases and 2 bases respectively, with 8 bases between them. CDR1 is MNHEY, CDR2 SVGAGI, per germline. This CDR3 comprises 13 residues. The CDR3 nucleotides read TGTGCCAGCAGTTCTGGGACCAACTATGGCTACACCTTC. Its translation: CASSSGTNYGYTF.

The chain joins TRBV11-2 to TRBJ1-2; D is possibly TRBD1 (6 bases). Trimming shortened V by 6 bases and J by 6 bases, and 14 bases separated the two germline ends. The germline V gene has CDR1 SGHAT and CDR2 FQNNGV. The CDR3 runs to 13 residues. In nucleotides, the CDR3 is TGTGCCAGCAGACTCTCAGGGGTGGATGGCTACACCTTC. Translation gives CASRLSGVDGYTF.

CDR3 nucleotides: TGTGCCAGCAGTTACTCTGGACCTCCTCTATACAATGAGCAGTTCTTC. Translation gives CASSYSGPPLYNEQFF. The V gene is TRBV6-5, the J gene TRBJ2-1; D ambiguous. Germline CDR1 and CDR2: MNHEY and SVGAGI. With 0 bases removed from V and 4 bases from J, the gap between germline ends came to 13 bases. The CDR3 covers 16 residues.

The chain employs TRBV6-6 and TRBJ1-1; D perhaps matches TRBD1 (5 bases). CDR3 size: 16 residues. Trimming stripped 0 bases from V and 2 bases from J, with 13 bases between. Germline CDR1 and CDR2: MNHNY and SVGAGI (reference sequence). This CDR3 is CASSYSIGQGNTEAFF. CDR3 nucleotide sequence: TGTGCCAGCAGTTACTCGATAGGGCAGGGCAACACTGAAGCTTTCTTT.